This T cell receptor (beta chain) was sequenced for a study of T cells in Graves' hyperthyroidism and ophthalmopathy. Across the whole study: The blood sample was taken at first diagnosis, before treatment began. Points from the study as a whole: Before onset, by a median of around six months, the model predicted ophthalmopathy. Stable hyperthyroidism and ophthalmopathy were separated using 13 V-J signatures.

The PBMCs had their origin in approximately 10 ml of fresh peripheral blood. Per germline, CDR1 SQVTM and CDR2 ANQGSEA. V dropped 4 bases and J dropped 3 bases, with 15 bases sitting between them. The CDR3 contains 15 residues. Researchers took RNA transcripts and amplified the TCR beta CDR3 regions from them. HTBI primers drove first-round RT-PCR of the TCR CDR3. In TCRdb, the multiplex PCR reads were re-called with MiXCR into one record per CDR3 protein. This sample has under 400,000 distinct CDR3 sequences, with just under 25% found just once. Worth noting for this clonotype: Antigen unknown.

This chain joins TRBV29-1 and TRBJ2-2; D is possibly TRBD2 (7 bases). Sequencing was carried out using blood. The clonotype originates from a man in his forties or fifties with Graves' hyperthyroidism. The CDR3 DNA reads as TGCAGCGTTGTAGGGGGGGCAGCGCACACCGGGGAGCTGTTTTTT. Its protein is CSVVGGAAHTGELFF.